This T cell receptor beta chain was sequenced for a study of OX40 agonist ivuxolimab in advanced cancers. The CDR3 length is 14 residues. V gave up 0 bases and J gave up 9 bases, with 15 bases separating them. From germline, CDR1 is MNHNS and CDR2 SASEGT. Some clones are missing from TCRdb's copy, which holds only in-frame ones; the method was immunoSEQ multiplex PCR. The data contain about 48,000 clones, 75% to 90% of them singletons. The clonotype was recovered from an adult with an advanced solid tumor such as melanoma, head and neck, liver or kidney cancer. The genes are TRBV6-1 and TRBJ2-7, with a weak D call TRBD2 (5 bases). This material consisted of CD4+ or CD8+ T cells sorted from blood, taken in a trial of the OX40 agonist ivuxolimab. CDR3 loop: CASSEARASPGQYF. The CDR3 nucleotides read TGTGCCAGCAGTGAAGCGAGGGCGTCTCCTGGGCAGTACTTC.